A single T cell receptor (beta chain) is shown here with its context. This CDR3 contains 13 residues. In germline, CDR1 is LNHDA, CDR2 SQIVND (reference sequence). V lost 3 bases to trimming and J lost 0 bases, with 6 bases between them. This record belongs to a study of shared clonotypes between healthy human individuals. In the naive CD8 group, cells lacked CD45RO and were positively selected for CCR7, so terminally differentiated effector memory CD45RA+ cells were left out. Free of recent acute infections or vaccinations, the donors were healthy HIV-negative adults. The assay was immunoSEQ multiplex PCR, and TCRdb's table has in-frame clones only and misses some. Among around 640,000 clones listed, about 96% were seen once.

The rearrangement links TRBV19 to TRBJ2-7; D remains unclear. The TCR sequence derives from a woman in her thirties in good health. The sequencing sample was made of naive CD8+ T cells sorted from blood. CDR3 DNA sequence: TGTGCCAGTAGTATGTACATCTCCTACGAGCAGTACTTC. It codes for CASSMYISYEQYF.